What follows is one T cell receptor (beta chain) and its context. This clonotype was recorded once. Its antigen is still unknown. Base-call qualities are not available, and no considerably larger clone is one nucleotide away. A lone read is weak support. The study deep-sequenced TCR repertoires of sorted CD4+ and CD8+ blood T cells from severe aplastic anemia patients and healthy subjects. Ficoll-Paque density gradient centrifugation was used to isolate peripheral blood mononuclear cells. CD4+ and CD8+ T cells were sorted by FACS or magnetic beads before DNA extraction. The data derive from a study of CD8+CD57+ T cells in acquired aplastic anemia (dated by TCRdb to between 2018 and 2020). In terms of the full investigation: Extracted DNA from sorted CD4+ and CD8+ cells averaged approximately 3.4 ug, ranging from 0.2 to 27.4 ug. An average of roughly 10 million reads for CD4+ cells and 12 million or so reads for CD8+ cells was obtained from healthy donor samples. Results and caveats for the whole study, not just this receptor: CD8+ Simpson's diversity did not differ significantly between patients and healthy controls (P=0.060). Roughly 29 CD8+ CDR3 sequences were found to be shared between patients and controls, but these sequences appeared to be highly expressed in patients and within the immunodominant clones of the patients.

Genomic DNA was used as template for profiling of TCR beta VDJ combinations and CDR3 sequences. An Illumina HiSeq 2000 was used for TCR repertoire sequencing. The study's processing was this. Repertoires were assessed using TRBV/TRBJ rearrangement plots, CDR3 size and DJ length profiles, and Simpson's diversity index. The immunodominant clone was defined as the most abundant DNA sequence in deep sequencing data. CDR3 amino acid sequences were checked for sharing between subjects and were compared against published repertoires and the VDJdb database. Using fastp at Q25 and MiXCR, TCRdb reprocessed the public reads and kept productive beta chains. For every CDR3 protein sequence, its rows merge into one entry that carries the most common genes and DNA. TCRdb's processing, not the study's, gives the V and J calls here. The sample table shows about 180,000 distinct CDR3 sequences, and around 45% are seen once. The ten largest clones represent around 3% of the sample.

The germline V gene specifies WSHSY as CDR1 and SAAADI as CDR2. V loses 3 bases of germline sequence and J loses 4 bases, and the interval between the two ends is 10 bases. The CDR3 spans 13 residues, from the cysteine through the phenylalanine. Left in the record is the CDR3 DNA by itself, 39 bases read in frame from the first base. Recombination joined TRBV10-2 with TRBJ2-7, and possibly TRBD2, on 5 matching bases. This clonotype was obtained from a human donor in good health. Sequencing was performed on sorted CD4+, CD8+, or CD8+CD57+ T cells (not recorded which) from PBMCs. This receptor has the CDR3 CASSEGSLYEQYF. The bases read TGCGCCAGCAGTGAAGGGAGTCTTTACGAGCAGTACTTC.